This T cell receptor beta chain is drawn from a study of cytomegalovirus exposure and HLA in healthy donors. Broader study findings: Both high specificity and high sensitivity reportedly marked the classifier's diagnosis of cytomegalovirus status.

As regards this clone: Its antigen is not known.

Here immunoSEQ multiplex PCR was the method, and the copy in TCRdb shows in-frame clones only, minus some. The sample lists about 130,000 clones, 90% to 97% seen once, with 1.5% to 2% in the top ten. The CDR3 covers 15 residues. CDR1 and CDR2 from the germline V gene are MNHNY and SVGAGI (reference sequence). Trimming removed 5 bases from V and 3 bases from J, with 15 bases in between. Sequencing was performed on PBMCs. The clonotype was recovered from a man aged 18-30 years in good health and CMV-seronegative. V usage is TRBV6-6 and J usage is TRBJ2-3, with D perhaps TRBD1 (6 bases). This CDR3 is CASSRKTGGTDTQYF. The CDR3, as DNA: TGTGCCAGCAGTCGCAAGACAGGCGGGACAGATACGCAGTATTTT.